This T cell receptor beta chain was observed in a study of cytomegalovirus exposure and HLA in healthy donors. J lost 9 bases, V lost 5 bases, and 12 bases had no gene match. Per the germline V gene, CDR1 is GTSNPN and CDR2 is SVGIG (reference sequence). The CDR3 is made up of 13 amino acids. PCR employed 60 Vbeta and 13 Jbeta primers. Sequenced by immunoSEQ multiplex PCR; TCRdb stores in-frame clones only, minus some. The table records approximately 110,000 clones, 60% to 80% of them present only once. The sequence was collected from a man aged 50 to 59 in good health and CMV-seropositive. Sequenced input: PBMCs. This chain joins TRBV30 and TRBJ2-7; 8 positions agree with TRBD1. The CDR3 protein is CAWGVPGQVGQYF. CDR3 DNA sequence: TGTGCCTGGGGCGTCCCGGGACAGGTTGGGCAGTACTTC.